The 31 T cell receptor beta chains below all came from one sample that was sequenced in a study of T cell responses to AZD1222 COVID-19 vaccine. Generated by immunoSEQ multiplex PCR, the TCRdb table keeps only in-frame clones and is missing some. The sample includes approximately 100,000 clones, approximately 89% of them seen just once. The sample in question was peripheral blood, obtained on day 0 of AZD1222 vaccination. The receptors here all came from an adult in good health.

The CDR3 loop reads CASSVGSSGGYGELFF. The CDR3 nucleotides read TGTGCCAGCAGCGTAGGTTCTAGCGGCGGTTACGGGGAGCTGTTTTTT. The V call is TRBV9, the J call TRBJ2-2, with 7 positions matching TRBD2. The CDR3 is 16 amino acids. Germline values: CDR1 SGDLS, CDR2 YYNGEE. Unmatched junction bases numbered 9, after V lost 0 bases and J lost 7 bases.

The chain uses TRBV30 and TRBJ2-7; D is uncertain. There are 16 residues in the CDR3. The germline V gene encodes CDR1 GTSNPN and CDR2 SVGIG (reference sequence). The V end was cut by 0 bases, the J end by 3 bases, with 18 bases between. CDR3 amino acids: CAWSVIVGQSYYEQYF. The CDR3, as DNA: TGTGCCTGGAGTGTAATTGTAGGGCAGTCATACTACGAGCAGTACTTC.

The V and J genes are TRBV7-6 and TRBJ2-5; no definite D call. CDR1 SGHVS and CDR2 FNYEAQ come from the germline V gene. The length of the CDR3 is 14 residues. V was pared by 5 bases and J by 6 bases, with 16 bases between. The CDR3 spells CASSPPRGVQTQYF. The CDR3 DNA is TGTGCCAGCAGCCCCCCTCGTGGGGTGCAGACCCAGTACTTC.

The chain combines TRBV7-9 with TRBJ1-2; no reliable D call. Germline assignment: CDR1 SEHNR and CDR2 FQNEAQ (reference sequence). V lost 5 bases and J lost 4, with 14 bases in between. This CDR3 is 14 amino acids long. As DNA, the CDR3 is TGTGCCAGCAGCACTAGGCTGATGTCCTATGGCTACACCTTC. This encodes CASSTRLMSYGYTF.

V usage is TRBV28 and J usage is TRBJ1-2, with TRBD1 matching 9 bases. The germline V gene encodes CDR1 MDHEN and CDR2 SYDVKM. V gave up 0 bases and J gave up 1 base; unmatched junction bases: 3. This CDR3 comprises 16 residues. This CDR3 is CASSLWGQGLNYGYTF. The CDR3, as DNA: TGTGCCAGCAGTTTATGGGGACAGGGCCTTAACTATGGCTACACCTTC.

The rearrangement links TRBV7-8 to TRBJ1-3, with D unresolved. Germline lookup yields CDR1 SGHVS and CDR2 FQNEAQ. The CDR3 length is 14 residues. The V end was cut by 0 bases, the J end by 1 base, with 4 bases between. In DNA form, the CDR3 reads TGTGCCAGCAGCTTAGCCCCATCTGGAAACACCATATATTTT. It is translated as CASSLAPSGNTIYF.

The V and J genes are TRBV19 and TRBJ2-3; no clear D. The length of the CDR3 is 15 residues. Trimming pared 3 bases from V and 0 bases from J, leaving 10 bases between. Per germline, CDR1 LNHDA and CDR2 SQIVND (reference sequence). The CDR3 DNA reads TGTGCCAGTAGTATTCTCGGCTTTAGCACAGATACGCAGTATTTT. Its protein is CASSILGFSTDTQYF.

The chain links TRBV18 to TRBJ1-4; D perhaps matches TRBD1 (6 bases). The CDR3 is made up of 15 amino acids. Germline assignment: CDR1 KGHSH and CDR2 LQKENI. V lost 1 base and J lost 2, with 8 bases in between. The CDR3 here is CASSPRGATNEKLFF. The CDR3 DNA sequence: TGTGCCAGCTCACCACGGGGGGCGACTAATGAAAAACTGTTTTTT.

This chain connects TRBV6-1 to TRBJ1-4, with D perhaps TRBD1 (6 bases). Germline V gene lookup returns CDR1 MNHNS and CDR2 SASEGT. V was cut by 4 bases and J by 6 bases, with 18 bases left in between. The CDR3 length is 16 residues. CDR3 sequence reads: CASSVPKGQGYEKLFF. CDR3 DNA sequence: TGTGCCAGCAGTGTACCGAAGGGACAAGGGTATGAAAAACTGTTTTTT.

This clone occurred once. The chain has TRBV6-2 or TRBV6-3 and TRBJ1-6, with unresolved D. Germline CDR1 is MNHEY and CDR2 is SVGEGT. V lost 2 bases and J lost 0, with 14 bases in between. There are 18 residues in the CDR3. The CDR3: CASSYRVSMGSYNSPLHF. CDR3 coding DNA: TGTGCCAGCAGTTACAGAGTTTCGATGGGCTCCTATAATTCACCCCTCCACTTT.

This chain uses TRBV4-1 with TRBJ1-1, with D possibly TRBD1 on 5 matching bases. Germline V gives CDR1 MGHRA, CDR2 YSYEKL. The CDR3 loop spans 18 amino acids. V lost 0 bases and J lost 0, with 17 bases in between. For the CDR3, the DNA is TGCGCCAGCAGCCAAGATTCGAGACAGTACGATTTGAACACTGAAGCTTTCTTT. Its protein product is CASSQDSRQYDLNTEAFF.

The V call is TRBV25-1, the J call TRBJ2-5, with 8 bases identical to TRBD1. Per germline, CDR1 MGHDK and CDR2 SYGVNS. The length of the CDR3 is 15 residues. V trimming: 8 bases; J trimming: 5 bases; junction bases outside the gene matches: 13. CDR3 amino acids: CASVRLGTGGETQYF. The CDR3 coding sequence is TGTGCCAGCGTAAGACTCGGGACAGGCGGGGAGACCCAGTACTTC.

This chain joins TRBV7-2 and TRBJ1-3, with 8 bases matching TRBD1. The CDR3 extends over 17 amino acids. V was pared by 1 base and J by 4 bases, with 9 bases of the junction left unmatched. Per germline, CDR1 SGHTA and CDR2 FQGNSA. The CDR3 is CASSLVPAGGSGNTIYF. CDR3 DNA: TGTGCCAGCAGCTTAGTCCCAGCAGGGGGCTCCGGAAACACCATATATTTT.

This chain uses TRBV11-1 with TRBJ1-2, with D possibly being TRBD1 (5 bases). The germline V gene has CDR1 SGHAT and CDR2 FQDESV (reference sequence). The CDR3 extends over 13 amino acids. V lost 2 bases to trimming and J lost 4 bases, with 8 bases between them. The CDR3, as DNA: TGTGCCAGCAGCTTACCGGGGGGCTATGGCTACACCTTC. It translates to CASSLPGGYGYTF.

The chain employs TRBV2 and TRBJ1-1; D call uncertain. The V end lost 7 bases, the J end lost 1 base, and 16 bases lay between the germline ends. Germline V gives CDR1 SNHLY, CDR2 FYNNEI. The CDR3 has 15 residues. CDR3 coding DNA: TGTGCCAGCACCCTCGGCGGGATTCCGAACACTGAAGCTTTCTTT. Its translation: CASTLGGIPNTEAFF.

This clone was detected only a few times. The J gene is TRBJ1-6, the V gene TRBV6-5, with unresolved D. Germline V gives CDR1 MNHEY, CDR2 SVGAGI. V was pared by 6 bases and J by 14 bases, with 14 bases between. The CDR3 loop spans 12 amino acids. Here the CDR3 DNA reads TGTGCCAGCAGGAGGGATCGTGCGGCCCTCCACTTT. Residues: CASRRDRAALHF.

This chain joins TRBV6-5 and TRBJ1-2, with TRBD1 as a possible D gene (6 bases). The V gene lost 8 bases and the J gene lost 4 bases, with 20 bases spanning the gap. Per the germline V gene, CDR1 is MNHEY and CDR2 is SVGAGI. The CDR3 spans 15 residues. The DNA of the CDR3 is TGTGCCAGCGGACCCGGTGGGGGGCGGGTCTATGGCTACACCTTC. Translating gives CASGPGGGRVYGYTF.

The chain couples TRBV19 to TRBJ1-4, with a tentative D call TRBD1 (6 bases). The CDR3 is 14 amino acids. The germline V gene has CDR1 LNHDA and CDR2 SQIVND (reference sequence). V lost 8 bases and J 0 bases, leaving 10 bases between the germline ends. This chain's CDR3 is CASSDSATNEKLFF. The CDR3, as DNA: TGTGCCAGTTCGGACAGTGCAACTAATGAAAAACTGTTTTTT.

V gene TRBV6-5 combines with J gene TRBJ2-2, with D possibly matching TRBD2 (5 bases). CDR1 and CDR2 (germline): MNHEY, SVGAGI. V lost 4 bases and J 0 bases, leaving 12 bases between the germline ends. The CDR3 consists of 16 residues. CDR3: CASSLVPGTNTGELFF. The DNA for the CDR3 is TGTGCCAGCAGTTTAGTCCCCGGGACGAACACCGGGGAGCTGTTTTTT.

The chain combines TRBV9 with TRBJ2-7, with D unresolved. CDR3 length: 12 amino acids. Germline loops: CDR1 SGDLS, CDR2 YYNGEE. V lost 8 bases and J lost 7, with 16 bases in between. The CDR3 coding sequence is TGTGCCAGAGTTGACACCCTTGGTGAGCAGTACTTC. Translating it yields CARVDTLGEQYF.

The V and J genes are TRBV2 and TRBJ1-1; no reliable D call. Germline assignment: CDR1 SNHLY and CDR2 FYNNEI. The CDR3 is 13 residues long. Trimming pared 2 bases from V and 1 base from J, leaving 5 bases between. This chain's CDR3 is CASSETPNTEAFF. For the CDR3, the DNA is TGTGCCAGCAGTGAAACTCCGAACACTGAAGCTTTCTTT.

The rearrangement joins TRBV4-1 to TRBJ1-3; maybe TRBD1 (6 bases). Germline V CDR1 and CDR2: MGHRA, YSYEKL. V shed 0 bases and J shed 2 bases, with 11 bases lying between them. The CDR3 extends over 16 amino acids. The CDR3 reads CASSQEPGAAGNTIYF. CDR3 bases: TGCGCCAGCAGCCAAGAACCGGGGGCCGCTGGAAACACCATATATTTT.

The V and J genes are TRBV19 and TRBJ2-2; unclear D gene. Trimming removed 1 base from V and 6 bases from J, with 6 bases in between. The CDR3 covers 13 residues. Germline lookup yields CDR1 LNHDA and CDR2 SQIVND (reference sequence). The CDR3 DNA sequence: TGTGCCAGTAGTATAGGTGGGGCCGGGGAGCTGTTTTTT. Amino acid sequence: CASSIGGAGELFF.

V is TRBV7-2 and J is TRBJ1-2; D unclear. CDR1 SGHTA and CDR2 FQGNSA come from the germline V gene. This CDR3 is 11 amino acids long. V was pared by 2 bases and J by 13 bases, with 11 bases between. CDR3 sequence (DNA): TGTGCCAGCAGCTTAAACGGGCCTTCCACCTTC. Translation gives CASSLNGPSTF.

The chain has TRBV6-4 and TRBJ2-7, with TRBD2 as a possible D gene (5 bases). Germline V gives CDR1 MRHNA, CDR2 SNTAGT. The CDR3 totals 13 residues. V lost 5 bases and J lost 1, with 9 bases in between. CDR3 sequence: CASSQEGSYEQYF. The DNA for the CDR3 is TGTGCCAGCAGTCAAGAGGGATCCTACGAGCAGTACTTC.

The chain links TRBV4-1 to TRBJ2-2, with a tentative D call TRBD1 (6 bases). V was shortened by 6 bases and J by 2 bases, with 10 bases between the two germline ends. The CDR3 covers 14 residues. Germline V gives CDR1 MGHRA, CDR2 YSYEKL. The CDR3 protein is CASRRDTNTGELFF. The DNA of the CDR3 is TGCGCCAGCAGGAGGGACACAAACACCGGGGAGCTGTTTTTT.

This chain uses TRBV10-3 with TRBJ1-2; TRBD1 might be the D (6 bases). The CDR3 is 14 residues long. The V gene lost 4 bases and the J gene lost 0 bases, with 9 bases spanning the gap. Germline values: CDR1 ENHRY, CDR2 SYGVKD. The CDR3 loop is CAISADSANYGYTF. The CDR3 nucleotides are TGTGCCATCAGTGCGGACAGTGCTAACTATGGCTACACCTTC.

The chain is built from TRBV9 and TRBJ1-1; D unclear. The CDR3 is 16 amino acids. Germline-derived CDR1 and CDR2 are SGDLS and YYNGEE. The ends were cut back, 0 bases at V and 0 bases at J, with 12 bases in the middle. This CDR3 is CASSVAGRTMNTEAFF. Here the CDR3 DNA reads TGTGCCAGCAGCGTAGCAGGCAGGACCATGAACACTGAAGCTTTCTTT.

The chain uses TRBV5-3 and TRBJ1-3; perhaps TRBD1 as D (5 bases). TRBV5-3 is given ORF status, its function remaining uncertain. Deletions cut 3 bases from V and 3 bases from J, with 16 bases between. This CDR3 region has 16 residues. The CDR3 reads CARSCLQAPDGNTIYF. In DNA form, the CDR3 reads TGTGCCAGAAGCTGCCTACAGGCCCCCGATGGAAACACCATATATTTT.

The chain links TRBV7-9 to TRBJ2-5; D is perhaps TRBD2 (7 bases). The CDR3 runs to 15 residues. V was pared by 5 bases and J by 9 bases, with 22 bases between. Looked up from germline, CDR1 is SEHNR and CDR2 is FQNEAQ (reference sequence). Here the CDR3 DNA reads TGTGCCAGCAGCCCCCCCGCGGGGGCTCCGAGAGCCCAGTACTTC. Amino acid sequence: CASSPPAGAPRAQYF.

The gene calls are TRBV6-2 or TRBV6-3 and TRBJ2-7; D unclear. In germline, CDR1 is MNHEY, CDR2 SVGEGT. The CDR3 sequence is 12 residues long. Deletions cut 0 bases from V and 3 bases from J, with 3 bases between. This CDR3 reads CASSYSYYEQYF. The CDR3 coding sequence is TGTGCCAGCAGTTACTCTTACTACGAGCAGTACTTC.